Shown below are 17 T cell receptor beta chains from a single sample sequenced in a study of response to subunit inactivated influenza vaccine. MiXCR, run by TCRdb on the RT-PCR reads, gives a single entry per CDR3 protein. The repertoire holds about 190,000 distinct CDR3 sequences, with about an eighth as singletons. The starting material was CD8+ T cells sorted from PBMCs, obtained 5 to 6 days after vaccination. These receptor sequences come from a man in his forties or fifties who received an inactivated influenza vaccine.

This clonotype was detected ten times or more. V and J are TRBV12-3 or TRBV12-4 and TRBJ2-5, with 8 nucleotides matching TRBD2. This CDR3 spans 13 amino acids. After removal of 5 bases from V and 5 bases from J, the junction contained 4 bases not matched to a gene. CDR3 sequence: CASSVTSGETQYF. In DNA, the CDR3 is TGTGCCAGCAGTGTTACTAGCGGTGAGACCCAGTACTTC.

This chain links TRBV13 with TRBJ1-1, with D maybe TRBD1 (5 bases). Trimming removed 5 bases from V and 3 bases from J, with 7 bases in between. The V gene's germline CDR1 is PRHDT and CDR2 FYEKMQ (reference sequence). CDR3 size: 12 residues. The DNA for the CDR3 is TGTGCCAGCAGCCAACAGGACACTGAAGCTTTCTTT. It encodes CASSQQDTEAFF.

CDR3 bases: TGTGCCAGCAAGCGGCAGGGGGCGCGGGAGACCCAGTACTTC. It specifies CASKRQGARETQYF. V gene TRBV25-1 combines with J gene TRBJ2-5; TRBD1 aligns across 8 bases. Trimming took 7 bases from V and 5 from J; bases not matched to a gene: 9. The CDR3 is 14 amino acids. Germline V CDR1 and CDR2: MGHDK, SYGVNS.

This clonotype came up a few times. The V and J genes are TRBV4-3 and TRBJ2-7; D perhaps matches TRBD2 (6 bases). This CDR3 region has 15 residues. V shed 4 bases and J shed 2 bases, with 15 bases lying between them. Germline V CDR1 and CDR2: LGHNA, YSLEER. The DNA for the CDR3 is TGCGCCAGCAGCCCCGGGCGGGACGGACCCTACGAGCAGTACTTC. Translating it yields CASSPGRDGPYEQYF.

This clonotype was seen only a few times. The genes are TRBV7-6 and TRBJ2-5, with 10 bases lining up with TRBD1. CDR1 is SGHVS, CDR2 FNYEAQ, per germline. Germline trimming cut 4 bases from V and 1 base from J; bases unmatched to any gene: 3. The CDR3 totals 15 residues. This chain's CDR3 is CASSWGQGPQETQYF. For the CDR3, the DNA is TGTGCCAGCAGCTGGGGACAGGGGCCCCAAGAGACCCAGTACTTC.

This clonotype was observed at least ten times. V gene TRBV4-2 combines with J gene TRBJ2-7; no clear D. V was pared by 0 bases and J by 3 bases, with 12 bases between. CDR1 and CDR2 from the germline V gene are LGHNA and YNFKEQ. There are 15 residues in the CDR3. The CDR3 DNA follows: TGTGCCAGCAGCCAAGATTTTGACGGCTACTACGAGCAGTACTTC. This encodes CASSQDFDGYYEQYF.

The chain combines TRBV9 with TRBJ2-7; D may correspond to TRBD1 or TRBD2 (6 bases each). The ends were cut back, 1 base at V and 4 bases at J, with 15 bases in the middle. This CDR3 is built from 15 residues. Looked up from germline, CDR1 is SGDLS and CDR2 is YYNGEE. The CDR3 DNA reads as TGTGCCAGCAGCGTATCGCCAGGAGGGGGGTACGAGCAGTACTTC. Translation: CASSVSPGGGYEQYF.

This clonotype showed up just a few times. The chain combines TRBV6-2 or TRBV6-3 with TRBJ2-7; D tentatively reads TRBD1 or TRBD2 (5 bases each). Germline V lookup: CDR1 MNHEY, CDR2 SVGEGT. This CDR3 is built from 14 residues. With 6 bases removed from V and 3 bases from J, the gap between germline ends came to 15 bases. DNA of the CDR3: TGTGCCAGCAGGGATCCGGGGCGCAGCTACGAGCAGTACTTC. This gives the protein CASRDPGRSYEQYF.

The gene calls are TRBV20-1 and TRBJ1-5; 7 nucleotides agree with TRBD1. This CDR3 comprises 13 residues. Germline V gene lookup returns CDR1 DFQATT and CDR2 SNEGSKA (reference sequence). V shed 5 bases, J shed 6 bases, and the junction held 7 bases outside the gene matches. The CDR3 sequence: CSAWTGRGQPQHF. The CDR3 bases are TGCAGTGCTTGGACAGGTAGGGGTCAGCCCCAGCATTTT.

V is TRBV7-9 and J is TRBJ2-7, with 7 bases matching TRBD1. Germline CDR1 SEHNR, CDR2 FQNEAQ (reference sequence). The CDR3 sequence is 13 residues long. Unmatched junction bases numbered 4, after V lost 2 bases and J lost 6 bases. The CDR3 reads CASSLPDRVEQYF. CDR3 bases: TGTGCCAGCAGCTTACCCGACAGGGTCGAGCAGTACTTC.

This clonotype was observed a handful of times. The chain couples TRBV12-3 or TRBV12-4 to TRBJ2-6, with D unresolved. V was cut by 6 bases and J by 2 bases, with 11 bases left in between. The CDR3 runs 15 residues. Here the CDR3 DNA reads TGTGCCAGCAGGTTTAACGGACCTGGGGCCAACGTCCTGACTTTC. Encoded protein: CASRFNGPGANVLTF.

In this sample, this clonotype turned up a few times. Here the CDR3 reads CASSQDPPTGSYEQYF. Here the CDR3 DNA reads TGTGCCAGCAGCCAAGATCCCCCGACAGGGAGTTACGAGCAGTACTTC. This rearrangement joins TRBV3-1 to TRBJ2-7; 7 positions match TRBD1. Germline-derived CDR1 and CDR2 are LGHDT and YNNKEL (reference sequence). V lost 0 bases, J lost 4 bases, and 9 bases stayed unmatched. The length of the CDR3 is 16 residues.

The J gene is TRBJ1-1, the V gene TRBV4-3; D unclear. In germline, CDR1 is LGHNA, CDR2 YSLEER. Trimming cost V 1 base and J 7 bases, with 13 bases left between them. The CDR3 is 14 residues long. The CDR3 spells CASSQGTPSLEAFF. The DNA of the CDR3 is TGCGCCAGCAGCCAAGGGACGCCATCCCTTGAAGCTTTCTTT.

The rearrangement joins TRBV6-2 or TRBV6-3 to TRBJ2-5, with D unresolved. The CDR3 spans 13 residues. Germline CDR1 and CDR2: MNHEY and SVGEGT. Deletions cut 2 bases from V and 7 bases from J, with 11 bases between. The CDR3 DNA is TGTGCCAGCAGTTACACATGGGCAGGGACCCAGTACTTC. Translation: CASSYTWAGTQYF.

This clonotype came up many times. This chain connects TRBV7-2 to TRBJ2-7; either TRBD1 or TRBD2 may supply D (5 bases each). Germline lookup yields CDR1 SGHTA and CDR2 FQGNSA. This CDR3 is built from 16 residues. V lost 5 bases to trimming and J lost 2 bases, with 19 bases between them. CDR3 nucleotide sequence: TGTGCCAGCAGCACCGCATGGGGGAGACCACCCTACGAGCAGTACTTC. Translated, it gives CASSTAWGRPPYEQYF.

The chain has TRBV15 and TRBJ2-1; 10 nucleotides agree with TRBD2. The J segment lost 1 base and the V segment lost 7 bases, leaving 4 bases of the junction unmatched. Germline values: CDR1 LNHNV, CDR2 YYDKDF (reference sequence). The CDR3 is 15 amino acids. The CDR3 DNA reads TGTGCCACCATGGAGCGGGAGGGTTCCTACAATGAGCAGTTCTTC. Translation: CATMEREGSYNEQFF.

This clonotype was counted only a few times. The J gene is TRBJ1-1, the V gene TRBV6-1; D is ambiguous. Trimming left V 6 bases short and J 3 bases short, with 11 bases between. CDR3 length equals 13 residues. Germline V gives CDR1 MNHNS, CDR2 SASEGT. The CDR3 region is CASRIDRYTEAFF. In DNA form, the CDR3 reads TGTGCCAGCAGAATCGACCGTTACACTGAAGCTTTCTTT.